Below, 20 T cell receptor beta chains from the same sample are listed, as sequenced in a study of T cell changes during pregnancy in multiple sclerosis. Method: immunoSEQ multiplex PCR; TCRdb's copy keeps in-frame clones and lacks some. The table lists approximately 60,000 clones, 91% of them singletons, with around 0.85% in the top ten. The sample consisted of peripheral blood, taken before pregnancy. Receptors were obtained from a female donor with multiple sclerosis, enrolled in a pregnancy study.

A single count supports this clone. The chain recombines TRBV10-3 with TRBJ1-4; no reliable D call. This CDR3 spans 14 amino acids. The V and J ends lost 4 bases and 4 bases respectively, with 10 bases between them. Germline loops: CDR1 ENHRY, CDR2 SYGVKD. The CDR3 DNA reads TGTGCCATCAGTGTGGAGCTTCATAATGAAAAACTGTTTTTT. The encoded protein is CAISVELHNEKLFF.

A remark on this clone: The germline gene is not matched at one end of the junction; a read error may be the cause. The rearrangement links TRBV13 to TRBJ1-6; weak D call: TRBD1 (6 bases). Germline CDR1 reads PRHDT; CDR2 reads FYEKMQ (reference sequence). The CDR3 spans 15 residues. DNA of the CDR3: TGTGCCAGCAGCCTAGGACAGTCCTATAATTCACCCCTCCACTTT. Protein: CASSLGQSYNSPLHF.

This chain connects TRBV7-3 to TRBJ2-3, with 15 positions matching TRBD2. CDR1 and CDR2 (germline): SGHTA, FQGTGA. CDR3 length: 16 residues. J was trimmed by 4 bases and V by 5 bases; bases with no gene match: 4. The CDR3 region has the DNA TGTGCCAGCAGCCCGCGGACTAGCGGGGGGGCAGATACGCAGTATTTT. Residues: CASSPRTSGGADTQYF.

V is TRBV11-3 and J is TRBJ1-6; TRBD1 is a possible D gene (6 bases). The CDR3 loop spans 14 amino acids. Germline lookup yields CDR1 SGHNT and CDR2 YENEEA. Trimming left V 0 bases short and J 10 bases short, with 10 bases between. The CDR3 spells CASSLDPQGSPLHF. CDR3 nucleotide sequence: TGTGCCAGCAGCTTAGATCCCCAGGGGTCACCCCTCCACTTT.

The chain has TRBV9 and TRBJ1-1; the match to TRBD1 covers 9 bases. V trimming: 3 bases; J trimming: 5 bases; junction bases outside the gene matches: 8. Per germline, CDR1 SGDLS and CDR2 YYNGEE. The CDR3 totals 15 residues. In nucleotides, the CDR3 is TGTGCCAGCAGCGGAGTACAGGGGGCGAAGACTGAAGCTTTCTTT. Amino acid sequence: CASSGVQGAKTEAFF.

The V and J genes are TRBV6-1 and TRBJ2-3; 7 bases agree with TRBD1. CDR1 and CDR2 (germline): MNHNS, SASEGT. J lost 6 bases, V lost 6 bases, and 9 bases had no gene match. The CDR3 is made up of 14 amino acids. The CDR3 loop is CASRPDRVSDTQYF. Here the CDR3 DNA reads TGTGCCAGCAGACCCGACAGGGTTTCGGATACGCAGTATTTT.

The genes are TRBV7-8 and TRBJ1-1; D might be TRBD1 (6 bases). The CDR3 runs to 16 residues. The germline V and J ends were trimmed by 3 bases and 3 bases, with 17 bases remaining between them. CDR1 SGHVS and CDR2 FQNEAQ come from the germline V gene. The CDR3 is CASSFPRGRGYTEAFF. The CDR3 region has the DNA TGTGCCAGCAGCTTCCCACGGGGGCGGGGGTACACTGAAGCTTTCTTT.

V is TRBV7-3 and J is TRBJ2-1, with 9 bases aligning to TRBD2. CDR3 length: 15 residues. CDR1 is SGHTA, CDR2 FQGTGA, per germline. The V segment lost 2 bases and the J segment 3 bases; nucleotides outside the gene matches: 2. In DNA, the CDR3 is TGTGCCAGCAGCTTATCACTAGCGGGCTACAATGAGCAGTTCTTC. Its protein product is CASSLSLAGYNEQFF.

The CDR3 region has the DNA TGTGCCAGCAGCTTGGTAGGGGTGGGAGCTTTCTTT. It yields the protein CASSLVGVGAFF. The rearrangement links TRBV5-4 to TRBJ1-1, with D possibly matching TRBD1 (5 bases). Germline V gene sequence: CDR1 SGHNT, CDR2 YYREEE (reference sequence). The CDR3 has 12 amino acids. V was pared by 0 bases and J by 10 bases, with 10 bases between.

This clone was recorded once. The chain links TRBV6-5 to TRBJ2-2; no clear D gene. CDR1 and CDR2 (germline): MNHEY, SVGAGI. The CDR3 extends over 13 amino acids. V was trimmed by 2 bases and J by 4 bases, leaving 5 bases between them. The CDR3 here is CASSYPSTGELFF. CDR3 DNA sequence: TGTGCCAGCAGTTACCCCAGCACCGGGGAGCTGTTTTTT.

The gene calls are TRBV4-1 and TRBJ2-6; 7 nucleotides line up with TRBD1. Germline CDR1 MGHRA, CDR2 YSYEKL. V was pared by 3 bases and J by 0 bases, with 5 bases of the junction left unmatched. The CDR3 has 17 amino acids. This CDR3 is CASSHGQVSSGANVLTF. The CDR3 DNA reads as TGCGCCAGCAGCCACGGACAGGTTTCCTCTGGGGCCAACGTCCTGACTTTC.

V is TRBV9 and J is TRBJ1-1, with TRBD1 as a possible D gene (5 bases). Germline-derived CDR1 and CDR2 are SGDLS and YYNGEE. Trimming left V 4 bases short and J 6 bases short, with 10 bases between. This CDR3 has 12 amino acids. The CDR3 nucleotides read TGTGCCAGCAGCCCCGGGGGAGCTGAAGCTTTCTTT. Its protein product is CASSPGGAEAFF. The full variable domain, its missing parts supplied by reference TRBV9 and TRBJ1-1, is DSGVTQTPKHLITATGQRVTLRCSPRSGDLSVYWYQQSLDQGLQFLIQYYNGEERAKGNILERFSAQQFPDLHSELNLSSLELGDSALYFCASSPGGAEAFFGQGTRLTVV.

The chain joins TRBV5-4 to TRBJ1-6; D might be TRBD1 (5 bases). This CDR3 is 13 amino acids long. Germline lookup yields CDR1 SGHNT and CDR2 YYREEE (reference sequence). V dropped 5 bases and J dropped 7 bases, with 10 bases sitting between them. CDR3 in amino acids: CASSGTPNSPLHF. CDR3 nucleotide sequence: TGTGCCAGCAGTGGGACTCCCAATTCACCCCTCCACTTT.

V usage is TRBV4-1 and J usage is TRBJ2-7, with D perhaps TRBD1 (6 bases). The length of the CDR3 is 15 residues. Germline CDR1 is MGHRA and CDR2 is YSYEKL. The V end lost 4 bases, the J end lost 0 bases, and 13 bases lay between the germline ends. The CDR3 spells CASSLGHRSSYEQYF. Here the CDR3 DNA reads TGCGCCAGCAGCCTGGGACACAGAAGCTCCTACGAGCAGTACTTC.

J is TRBJ1-1 and V is TRBV25-1; no firm D call. V gave up 0 bases and J gave up 7 bases, with 6 bases separating them. CDR3 length equals 12 residues. Looked up from germline, CDR1 is MGHDK and CDR2 is SYGVNS. In DNA form, the CDR3 reads TGTGCCAGCAGTGAATACCCCTTTGAAGCTTTCTTT. Translating gives CASSEYPFEAFF.

The chain links TRBV4-3 to TRBJ2-7; 8 bases align to TRBD1. Germline V gives CDR1 LGHNA, CDR2 YSLEER. The CDR3 consists of 13 residues. V gave up 3 bases and J gave up 6 bases; unmatched junction bases: 4. The DNA of the CDR3 is TGCGCCAGCAGCCATGCAGGGGGCAGCGAGCAGTACTTC. Translating it yields CASSHAGGSEQYF.

The V and J genes are TRBV30 and TRBJ2-2; TRBD2 matches 9 bases. V lost 2 bases and J lost 5; bases outside the gene matches: 3. The germline gives CDR1 GTSNPN, CDR2 SVGIG (reference sequence). The CDR3 extends over 14 amino acids. The CDR3 is CAWSRLAGTGELFF. The CDR3 region has the DNA TGTGCCTGGAGTCGTCTAGCGGGGACCGGGGAGCTGTTTTTT.

The chain employs TRBV18 and TRBJ1-1, with a tentative D call TRBD1 (5 bases). The CDR3 sequence is 14 residues long. Germline CDR1 is KGHSH and CDR2 is LQKENI. Between the trimmed V and J ends, which lost 5 bases and 2 bases, there was a span of 12 bases. CDR3 protein: CASSWQGTNTEAFF. The CDR3 DNA reads TGTGCCAGCTCATGGCAGGGAACCAACACTGAAGCTTTCTTT.

The V call is TRBV6-5, the J call TRBJ1-4; no reliable D call. V was clipped by 6 bases and J by 0 bases, with 8 bases between them. Germline V lookup: CDR1 MNHEY, CDR2 SVGAGI. The CDR3 has 14 amino acids. CDR3 sequence (DNA): TGTGCCAGCAGACGATTAGCAACTAATGAAAAACTGTTTTTT. It encodes CASRRLATNEKLFF.

The chain employs TRBV2 and TRBJ2-7; 15 bases agree with TRBD2. The CDR3 extends over 16 amino acids. CDR1 is SNHLY and CDR2 is FYNNEI in the germline V gene. The V gene end was trimmed by 4 bases and the J gene end by 2 bases; junction bases not matched to a gene: 3. The DNA of the CDR3 is TGTGCCAGCAGTGCCGGACTAGCGGGGGGGCCCTACGAGCAGTACTTC. Encoded protein: CASSAGLAGGPYEQYF. Supplemented by reference TRBV2 and TRBJ2-7, the full variable domain reads EPEVTQTPSHQVTQMGQEVILRCVPISNHLYFYWYRQILGQKVEFLVSFYNNEISEKSEIFDDQFSVERPDGSNFTLKIRSTKLEDSAMYFCASSAGLAGGPYEQYFGPGTRLTVT.